The 2 T cell receptor beta chains presented below share a single source sample, sequenced in a study of neurological immune-mediated disorders. Specified time point: longitudinal time-point 2. Via MiXCR, TCRdb re-called the 5' RACE reads, giving one row per CDR3 protein. The sample includes roughly 80,000 distinct CDR3 sequences, approximately 6% of them seen just once. The sample consisted of PBMCs. The receptor set was obtained from an older woman with multiple sclerosis.

This clonotype was found many times. V and J are TRBV9 and TRBJ2-2; 10 bases agree with TRBD1. This CDR3 is built from 19 residues. V gave up 0 bases and J gave up 5 bases; unmatched junction bases: 13. From germline, CDR1 is SGDLS and CDR2 YYNGEE. CDR3 sequence: CASSVETVETGGRTGELFF. DNA for the CDR3: TGTGCCAGCAGCGTAGAAACGGTTGAGACAGGGGGCCGGACCGGGGAGCTGTTTTTT.

This clonotype has ten or more counts. The V call is TRBV5-1, the J call TRBJ2-1; D tentatively fits TRBD1 or TRBD2 (6 bases each). Trimming pared 0 bases from V and 8 bases from J, leaving 12 bases between. The CDR3 covers 14 residues. Germline CDR1 SGHRS, CDR2 YFSETQ. The chain's CDR3 is CASSLEGGRDEQFF. In DNA, the CDR3 is TGCGCCAGCAGCTTGGAGGGGGGTAGAGATGAGCAGTTCTTC.